The 8 T cell receptor beta chains presented below share a single source sample, sequenced in a study of cytomegalovirus exposure and HLA in healthy donors. 60 Vbeta and 13 Jbeta primers were used in PCR. TCRdb keeps only in-frame clones here, not all; method: immunoSEQ multiplex PCR. The sample includes about 160,000 clones, 79% of them seen just once. The material sequenced was PBMCs. The source is a man aged 35 to 55 in good health and CMV-seronegative.

Turning to this clone: One junction end disagrees with the germline gene, perhaps due to a read error. This chain connects TRBV19 to TRBJ1-5; tentatively, D is TRBD1 (6 bases). The CDR3 sequence is 15 residues long. Germline values: CDR1 LNHDA, CDR2 SQIVND (reference sequence). The CDR3 loop is CATSRGRGGNQPQHF. CDR3 nucleotides: TGTGCCACTAGTCGGGGCAGGGGAGGCAATCAGCCCCAGCATTTT.

This clone was counted only a few times. This rearrangement joins TRBV5-1 to TRBJ1-1; a weak D match, TRBD1 (5 bases). Trimming pared 0 bases from V and 1 base from J, leaving 13 bases between. Germline V gives CDR1 SGHRS, CDR2 YFSETQ. The CDR3 length is 16 residues. CDR3 amino acids: CASSLASGAANTEAFF. CDR3 DNA: TGCGCCAGCAGCTTGGCCAGCGGGGCCGCGAACACTGAAGCTTTCTTT.

The rearrangement links TRBV4-2 to TRBJ1-1; TRBD1 aligns across 7 bases. The germline V gene has CDR1 LGHNA and CDR2 YNFKEQ. Trimming took 4 bases from V and 4 from J; bases not matched to a gene: 9. The CDR3 is made up of 15 amino acids. The CDR3 loop reads CASSREEGASTEAFF. The CDR3 region has the DNA TGTGCCAGCAGCCGAGAAGAGGGGGCGAGCACTGAAGCTTTCTTT.

Of note for this clone: At one end, the junction sequence differs from germline, possibly due to a read error. The rearrangement uses TRBV5-1 and TRBJ2-6, with 11 nucleotides matching TRBD1. Germline lookup yields CDR1 SGHRS and CDR2 YFSETQ. The CDR3 length is 20 residues. CDR3 protein: CASSLLWDRGKFSGANGLTF. The CDR3 DNA follows: TGCGCCAGCAGCCTACTTTGGGACAGGGGGAAATTCTCTGGGGCCAACGGCCTGACTTTC. Full variable domain (rest looked up from reference TRBV5-1 and TRBJ2-6): KAGVTQTPRYLIKTRGQQVTLSCSPISGHRSVSWYQQTPGQGLQFLFEYFSETQRNKGNFPGRFSGRQFSNSRSEMNVSTLELGDSALYLCASSLLWDRGKFSGANGLTFGAGSRLTVL.

On this clone itself: Compared with germline, one end of the junction differs, possibly owing to a read error. The J gene is TRBJ2-6, the V gene TRBV19; D perhaps matches TRBD1 (5 bases). The germline V gene has CDR1 LNHDA and CDR2 SQIVND (reference sequence). This CDR3 is built from 16 residues. CDR3 sequence reads: CASRKAGGSGANGLTF. The CDR3 nucleotides are TGTGCCAGTAGAAAGGCAGGTGGATCTGGGGCCAACGGCCTGACTTTC.

The chain carries TRBV27 and TRBJ2-1, with TRBD1 as a possible D gene (5 bases). Germline V CDR1 and CDR2: MNHEY, SMNVEV (reference sequence). The CDR3 is made up of 14 amino acids. Trimming pared 5 bases from V and 5 bases from J, leaving 13 bases between. The CDR3 DNA reads as TGTGCCAGCAGTCCAGGGTACCCCAACAATGAGCAGTTCTTC. This sequence encodes CASSPGYPNNEQFF.

The chain links TRBV6-1 to TRBJ2-2; 8 bases map to TRBD2. The length of the CDR3 is 14 residues. Germline V CDR1 and CDR2: MNHNS, SASEGT. V shed 10 bases, J shed 1 base, and the junction held 5 bases outside the gene matches. CDR3 sequence (DNA): TGTGCCATCAGACTAGCGTTGAACACCGGGGAGCTGTTTTTT. It translates to CAIRLALNTGELFF.

On this clone: The junction departs from the called germline gene at one end, perhaps through a read error. The chain uses TRBV5-5 and TRBJ2-2; 7 bases match TRBD1. Germline values: CDR1 SGHKS, CDR2 YYEKEE (reference sequence). The CDR3 is made up of 17 amino acids. The CDR3 here is CASSSDRASSNTGELFF. The CDR3 DNA reads TGTGCCAGCAGTTCCGACAGGGCCTCTTCGAACACCGGGGAGCTATTTTTT.